The 30 T cell receptor beta chains below were found in one sample sequenced in a study of T cells in women clearing cervical HPV infection. TCRdb keeps only in-frame clones here, not all; method: immunoSEQ multiplex PCR. The clone table shows fewer than 35,000 clones, with the ten largest holding 4.2%. Sequenced material: blood buffy coat. The receptors were gathered from a woman aged 18 to 75 with a cervical HPV16 infection that either progressed to CIN3+ or cleared (not recorded which).

Of note for this clone: The read comes to an end 3 residues before the CDR3 does, leaving the germline J gene to fill in the end. The chain couples TRBV19 to TRBJ1-5; TRBD1 aligns across 10 bases. Germline V gene data show CDR1 as LNHDA and CDR2 as SQIVND (reference sequence). The ends lost 4 bases at V and 3 bases at J; junction bases unmatched: 9. The CDR3 extends over 17 amino acids. The CDR3 protein is CASSTDRGRSVNQPQHF. The sequenced part of the CDR3 DNA is TGTGCCAGTAGTACCGACAGGGGGCGGTCAGTCAATCAGCCC.

Concerning this clone: The read gets to within 3 residues of the CDR3 end, and the germline J gene fills in the rest. The chain couples TRBV5-1 to TRBJ2-7, with 8 bases aligning to TRBD1. Germline loops: CDR1 SGHRS, CDR2 YFSETQ. The CDR3 totals 15 residues. Trimming took 4 bases from V and 6 from J; bases not matched to a gene: 12. The covered CDR3 bases are TGCGCCAGCAGCGCGTCTGCAGGACAGGGCAGCGAG. This sequence encodes CASSASAGQGSE. The whole CDR3 sequence reads CASSASAGQGSEQYF.

A word on this clone: From the germline J gene comes the end of the CDR3, since the read stops 3 residues before it. V is TRBV7-2 and J is TRBJ2-3; TRBD2 agrees at 7 bases. Trimming cost V 10 bases and J 2 bases; bases outside gene matches: 12. The germline gives CDR1 SGHTA, CDR2 FQGNSA. This CDR3 region has 15 residues. The DNA read from the CDR3 is TGTGCCACCCCCCTCCGCACTAGCGCCACAGATACG. Translating gives CATPLRTSATDT. The full CDR3 sequence reads CATPLRTSATDTQYF.

Turning to this clone: Read data end 3 residues before the CDR3 end; the end is taken from the germline J gene. V usage is TRBV7-2 and J usage is TRBJ2-5; weak D call: TRBD2 (6 bases). The CDR3 loop spans 14 amino acids. Deletions cut 1 base from V and 5 bases from J, with 11 bases between. Germline values: CDR1 SGHTA, CDR2 FQGNSA. The CDR3 loop is CASSLVLEGETQYF. The CDR3 bases that were read are TGTGCCAGCAGCTTAGTCTTGGAGGGGGAGACC. Using reference TRBV7-2 and TRBJ2-5 for the parts outside the CDR3, the full variable domain is GAGVSQSPSNKVTEKGKDVELRCDPISGHTALYWYRQSLGQGLEFLIYFQGNSAPDKSGLPSDRFSAERTGGSVSTLTIQRTQQEDSAVYLCASSLVLEGETQYFGPGTRLLVL.

As concerns this clone: From the germline J gene comes the end of the CDR3, since the read stops 3 residues before it. The chain employs TRBV7-9 and TRBJ2-3, with D tentatively TRBD1 (6 bases). CDR1 and CDR2 from the germline V gene are SEHNR and FQNEAQ (reference sequence). CDR3 length: 15 residues. Trimming removed 3 bases at V and 4 bases at J, with 14 bases between. The CDR3 reads CASSFGQGTSDTQYF. The part of the CDR3 DNA that was read is TGTGCCAGCAGCTTTGGTCAGGGGACCTCAGATACG. The complete variable domain, with remaining parts taken from reference TRBV7-9 and TRBJ2-3, reads DTGVSQNPRHKITKRGQNVTFRCDPISEHNRLYWYRQTLGQGPEFLTYFQNEAQLEKSRLLSDRFSAERPKGSFSTLEIQRTEQGDSAMYLCASSFGQGTSDTQYFGPGTRLTVL.

For this clone: The read ends 3 residues shy of where the CDR3 ends; the end is completed using the germline J gene. The V and J genes are TRBV29-1 and TRBJ1-1; 7 nucleotides align to TRBD1. CDR3 size: 13 residues. Germline CDR1 and CDR2: SQVTM and ANQGSEA. After removal of 7 bases from V and 0 bases from J, the junction contained 5 bases not matched to a gene. The sequenced CDR3 bases are TGCAGCGGTGCCGGGACAGTGAACACTGAA. Amino acids: CSGAGTVNTE. The complete CDR3 reads CSGAGTVNTEAFF.

Regarding this clone: The CDR3 end lies 3 residues beyond the end of the read and is filled in from the germline J gene. J is TRBJ2-1 and V is TRBV9; 11 bases are shared with TRBD2. V lost 4 bases to trimming and J lost 5 bases; unmatched junction nucleotides: 8. Germline V gene data show CDR1 as SGDLS and CDR2 as YYNGEE. This CDR3 spans 16 amino acids. The CDR3 DNA, read in part, is TGTGCCAGCAGCCTAACCGGGACTAGCGGAAACAATGAG. Encoded protein: CASSLTGTSGNNE. The whole CDR3 sequence is CASSLTGTSGNNEQFF.

For this clone: The sequenced fragment ends 3 residues before the CDR3 boundary, so the rest is inferred from the germline J gene. J is TRBJ1-1 and V is TRBV7-2; perhaps TRBD1 as D (6 bases). The CDR3 covers 14 residues. The V and J ends lost 5 bases and 4 bases respectively, with 14 bases between them. In germline, CDR1 is SGHTA, CDR2 FQGNSA. CDR3 sequence reads: CASSETGAGTEAFF. The sequenced part of the CDR3 DNA is TGTGCCAGCAGCGAGACAGGTGCTGGCACTGAA.

CDR3 region: CASSISLSTYNDYTF. The sequenced CDR3 bases are TGTGCCAGTAGTATATCTTTGTCAACGTACAATGAC. This sequence joins TRBV19 and TRBJ1-2; D unresolved. The read terminates 3 residues ahead of where the CDR3 ends, so the germline J gene completes it. The germline CDR1 and CDR2 sequences are LNHDA and SQIVND (reference sequence). There are 15 residues in the CDR3.

As to this clone: With the read ending 3 residues before the CDR3 end, the germline J gene is used to fill in that end. The J gene is TRBJ2-3, the V gene TRBV5-1, with 7 bases that match TRBD2. V lost 4 bases and J lost 3; bases outside the gene matches: 8. CDR3 length equals 15 residues. Germline CDR1 and CDR2: SGHRS and YFSETQ. The CDR3 DNA, read in part, is TGCGCCAGCAGCCCAGAAGCGGGGAGGACAGATACG. Its translation: CASSPEAGRTDT. The full CDR3 sequence reads CASSPEAGRTDTQYF.

Regarding this clone: The sequence runs out 3 residues before the end of the CDR3; the remainder is reconstructed from the germline J gene. This chain links TRBV2 with TRBJ1-3; D gene uncertain. CDR3 size: 12 residues. The germline V gene encodes CDR1 SNHLY and CDR2 FYNNEI. V gave up 7 bases and J gave up 1 base, with 5 bases separating them. CDR3 in amino acids: CASKGSGNTIYF. CDR3 DNA (partial): TGTGCCAGCAAGGGTTCTGGAAACACC.

For this clone: The read halts 3 residues ahead of the CDR3 end, with the missing end drawn from the germline J gene. This sequence joins TRBV29-1 and TRBJ1-2, with a tentative D call TRBD1 (5 bases). With 2 bases removed from V and 3 bases from J, the gap between germline ends came to 10 bases. The length of the CDR3 is 13 residues. CDR1 is SQVTM and CDR2 is ANQGSEA in the germline V gene. CDR3 loop: CSVERGFDYGYTF. The sequenced CDR3 bases are TGCAGCGTTGAAAGGGGCTTCGACTATGGC. Based on the CDR3 plus reference TRBV29-1 and TRBJ1-2, the full variable domain is SAVISQKPSRDICQRGTSLTIQCQVDSQVTMMFWYRQQPGQSLTLIATANQGSEATYESGFVIDKFPISRPNLTFSTLTVSNMSPEDSSIYLCSVERGFDYGYTFGSGTRLTVV.

Comments on this clone: The read ends 3 residues before the CDR3 terminus; that terminus is restored from the germline J gene. V usage is TRBV10-1 and J usage is TRBJ1-5; no firm D call. Germline loops: CDR1 WNHNN, CDR2 SYGVQD (reference sequence). The CDR3 loop spans 12 amino acids. The V end was cut by 8 bases, the J end by 5 bases, with 10 bases between. The CDR3 spells CASVISHQPQHF. The sequenced part of the CDR3 DNA is TGCGCCAGCGTAATCTCTCATCAGCCC.

The sequenced part of the CDR3 DNA is TGCGCCAGCAGCTTGGTAGCGGGGAAGAACACTGAA. Amino acid sequence: CASSLVAGKNTE. The full CDR3 protein reads CASSLVAGKNTEAFF. V usage is TRBV5-1 and J usage is TRBJ1-1; D is uncertain. The sequence runs out 3 residues before the end of the CDR3; the remainder is reconstructed from the germline J gene. With 0 bases removed from V and 1 base from J, the gap between germline ends came to 10 bases. The CDR3 consists of 15 residues. Germline CDR1 and CDR2: SGHRS and YFSETQ.

As regards this clone: Sequencing ends 3 residues short of the CDR3 end; the germline J gene provides the rest. The chain is built from TRBV2 and TRBJ1-1; 9 positions agree with TRBD1. This CDR3 spans 14 amino acids. Germline V gene data show CDR1 as SNHLY and CDR2 as FYNNEI. Trimming took 6 bases from V and 4 from J; bases not matched to a gene: 6. Partial CDR3 DNA: TGTGCCAGCAGCGAAATGACAGGGGGCACTGAA. Protein sequence: CASSEMTGGTE. In full, the CDR3 reads CASSEMTGGTEAFF.

Regarding this clone: The CDR3 goes on 3 residues after the read ends, and that part is filled in from the germline J gene. This chain joins TRBV20-1 and TRBJ2-7; 12 nucleotides match TRBD2. Germline V gene data show CDR1 as DFQATT and CDR2 as SNEGSKA (reference sequence). The CDR3 is made up of 15 amino acids. V shed 3 bases, J shed 3 bases, and the junction held 6 bases outside the gene matches. Partial CDR3 DNA: TGCAGTGCTAGGACTAGCGGGAGTCCCGGCTACGAG. It encodes CSARTSGSPGYE. The entire CDR3 reads CSARTSGSPGYEQYF.

Of note for this clone: The CDR3 end is not reached by the read, which stops 3 residues before it; the germline J gene fills it in. This chain links TRBV5-5 with TRBJ2-7; 11 bases line up with TRBD2. From germline, CDR1 is SGHKS and CDR2 YYEKEE (reference sequence). This CDR3 spans 15 amino acids. Trimming took 1 base from V and 4 from J; bases not matched to a gene: 4. The part of the CDR3 DNA that was read is TGTGCCAGCAGCTTGAGAGGGACTAGCGGTTACGAG. The encoded protein is CASSLRGTSGYE. In full, the CDR3 reads CASSLRGTSGYEQYF.

As concerns this clone: The read terminates 3 residues before the CDR3 end, so the remaining end is supplied by the germline J gene. The J gene is TRBJ1-2, the V gene TRBV20-1; 9 bases map to TRBD1. Germline V gene lookup returns CDR1 DFQATT and CDR2 SNEGSKA (reference sequence). The CDR3 is 15 amino acids. The CDR3 loop reads CSARDHRGREEGYTF. The DNA read from the CDR3 is TGCAGTGCTAGAGATCACAGGGGGCGCGAGGAGGGC.

CDR3 in amino acids: CASSGRGSNTEAFF. The CDR3 DNA, read in part, is TGTGCCAGCAGCGGTAGGGGATCGAACACTGAA. The chain couples TRBV7-2 to TRBJ1-1, with TRBD1 as a possible D gene (5 bases). With the read ending 3 residues before the CDR3 end, the germline J gene is used to fill in that end. The CDR3 totals 14 residues. Per germline, CDR1 SGHTA and CDR2 FQGNSA. V gave up 5 bases and J gave up 1 base, with 11 bases separating them.

For this clone: The read terminates 3 residues ahead of where the CDR3 ends, so the germline J gene completes it. V and J are TRBV6-2 or TRBV6-3 and TRBJ2-1, with D perhaps TRBD1 (6 bases). The germline gives CDR1 MNHEY, CDR2 SVGEGT. The CDR3 sequence is 14 residues long. The V gene lost 5 bases and the J gene lost 7 bases, with 15 bases spanning the gap. The CDR3 sequence is CASSLPGQHNEQFF. CDR3 DNA, as far as it was read: TGTGCCAGCAGTCTCCCCGGACAGCATAATGAG.

As for this clone: The CDR3 end falls 3 residues outside the read, so it is completed with the germline J gene. This chain connects TRBV20-1 to TRBJ2-7, with D possibly TRBD1 on 5 matching bases. V was shortened by 0 bases and J by 2 bases, with 11 bases between the two germline ends. The CDR3 totals 14 residues. Germline CDR1 DFQATT, CDR2 SNEGSKA (reference sequence). CDR3 residues: CSARDVRATYEQYF. The part of the CDR3 DNA that was read is TGCAGTGCTAGAGATGTCAGGGCGACCTACGAG.

Comments on this clone: The CDR3 goes on 3 residues after the read ends, and that part is filled in from the germline J gene. The chain combines TRBV12-5 with TRBJ1-5; 9 bases fit TRBD1. Per germline, CDR1 LGHNT and CDR2 FRNRAP. This CDR3 is built from 14 residues. With V trimmed by 5 bases and J by 3 bases, 2 bases remained unmatched. The covered CDR3 bases are TGTGCTAGTGGTCAACAGGGGGCCAATCAGCCC. Protein product: CASGQQGANQP. The whole CDR3 reads CASGQQGANQPQHF.

Remarks on this clone: The read ends 3 residues early relative to the CDR3; the germline J gene fills the gap. The chain uses TRBV10-3 and TRBJ2-5, with 8 bases lining up with TRBD2. Losses at the gene ends were 10 bases for V and 5 bases for J; bases not matched to a gene: 12. The germline V gene has CDR1 ENHRY and CDR2 SYGVKD. The CDR3 spans 14 residues. Partial CDR3 DNA: TGTGCCACTTCTCTACTAGCGGTGGGGGAGACC. It codes for CATSLLAVGET. The whole CDR3 sequence is CATSLLAVGETQYF.

Points on this clone: The CDR3 end lies 3 residues beyond the end of the read and is filled in from the germline J gene. The chain combines TRBV7-9 with TRBJ2-5, with D possibly matching TRBD1 (6 bases). The CDR3 loop spans 15 amino acids. V dropped 6 bases and J dropped 5 bases, with 19 bases sitting between them. Germline CDR1 is SEHNR and CDR2 is FQNEAQ (reference sequence). CDR3 sequence: CASSPGAQGRETQYF. Partial CDR3 DNA: TGTGCCAGCAGTCCCGGGGCACAGGGTAGGGAGACC.

For this clone: The read falls 3 residues short of the CDR3 end, and the missing part is taken from the germline J gene. The J gene is TRBJ2-3, the V gene TRBV6-2 or TRBV6-3; 8 bases map to TRBD1. This CDR3 comprises 15 residues. Germline V lookup: CDR1 MNHEY, CDR2 SVGEGT. The covered CDR3 bases are TGTGCCAGCAGTACCGGACAGGGACACAATCAGCCG. Translating gives CASSTGQGHNQP. The CDR3 in full is CASSTGQGHNQPQYF.

Partial CDR3 DNA: TGTGCCAGCAGTTCCGGGACTGGCACAGATACG. Translating it yields CASSSGTGTDT. The whole CDR3 reads CASSSGTGTDTQYF. The chain employs TRBV7-6 and TRBJ2-3; a weak D match, TRBD2 (6 bases). The read falls 3 residues short of the CDR3 end, and the missing part is taken from the germline J gene. CDR1 is SGHVS, CDR2 FNYEAQ, per germline. With 6 bases removed from V and 1 base from J, the gap between germline ends came to 11 bases. The CDR3 loop spans 14 amino acids.

A note on this clone: Read sequence stops 3 residues before the CDR3 end, and the germline J gene provides the missing end. This chain connects TRBV28 to TRBJ2-7; D is unresolved. The ends were cut back, 4 bases at V and 6 bases at J, with 10 bases in the middle. Germline CDR1 and CDR2: MDHEN and SYDVKM. The CDR3 runs 12 residues. CDR3 residues: CASSSRKLEQYF. The sequenced part of the CDR3 DNA is TGTGCCAGCAGTTCTAGAAAACTCGAG. The whole variable domain, remainder taken from reference TRBV28 and TRBJ2-7, is DVKVTQSSRYLVKRTGEKVFLECVQDMDHENMFWYRQDPGLGLRLIYFSYDVKMKEKGDIPEGYSVSREKKERFSLILESASTNQTSMYLCASSSRKLEQYFGPGTRLTVT.

Notes on this clone: The DNA ends 3 residues before the CDR3 does, and the rest of the CDR3 is filled in from the germline J gene. This chain connects TRBV5-6 to TRBJ1-4; D perhaps matches TRBD1 (5 bases). With 0 bases removed from V and 6 bases from J, the gap between germline ends came to 9 bases. Germline V lookup: CDR1 SGHDT, CDR2 YYEEEE. The CDR3 covers 14 residues. Partial CDR3 DNA: TGTGCCAGCAGCTTGGTGGGCAGGGATGAAAAA. Translating it yields CASSLVGRDEK. The complete CDR3 sequence is CASSLVGRDEKLFF.

On this clone: Coverage ceases 3 residues before the CDR3 finishes, and the germline J gene fills in the end. This chain links TRBV11-2 with TRBJ1-2, with 7 bases that match TRBD1. CDR3 length: 14 residues. Trimming cost V 5 bases and J 4 bases; bases outside gene matches: 7. The V gene's germline CDR1 is SGHAT and CDR2 FQNNGV. CDR3 DNA (partial): TGTGCCAGCAGCCGAGGGGGCAGCGGCTATGGC. Residues: CASSRGGSGYG. The complete CDR3 reads CASSRGGSGYGYTF.

By frequency, this clone is medium-sized. The read halts 3 residues ahead of the CDR3 end, with the missing end drawn from the germline J gene. The J gene is TRBJ2-4, the V gene TRBV5-4; perhaps TRBD1 as D (5 bases). Trimming left V 4 bases short and J 5 bases short, with 16 bases between. Germline V gene sequence: CDR1 SGHNT, CDR2 YYREEE (reference sequence). The CDR3 is made up of 15 amino acids. Incomplete CDR3 DNA: TGTGCCAGCAGCCTGGGTGGGGCAGGTGAAAACATT. This gives the protein CASSLGGAGENI. The complete CDR3 protein is CASSLGGAGENIQYF.